These 26 T cell receptor beta chains share one sample of origin, sequenced in a study of early T cells in non-severe SARS-CoV-2 infection. In TCRdb, the 5' RACE reads were re-called with MiXCR into one record per CDR3 protein. The sample consists of over 90,000 distinct CDR3 sequences, about 12% of them appearing once. The sequenced sample was whole blood, obtained at baseline. These receptors came from an adult who was a healthcare worker with PCR-confirmed SARS-CoV-2 infection or an uninfected control (not recorded which).

As to this clonotype: A clone one base away is much larger, so this may be a read error. The gene calls are TRBV5-1 and TRBJ2-5, with TRBD2 identical over 7 bases. The CDR3 length is 14 residues. Germline V gene data show CDR1 as SGHRS and CDR2 as YFSETQ. The junction had 6 bases not matched to a gene; V was cut back by 3 bases and J by 4 bases. As DNA, the CDR3 is TGCGCCAGCAGCTGGGGGGGACTACCAGAGACCCAGTACTTC. Translation: CASSWGGLPETQYF.

The chain joins TRBV21-1 to TRBJ1-1; TRBD1 is taken as the D call from the table, unchecked against the DNA. TRBV21-1 counts as a pseudogene. This CDR3 region has 16 residues. CDR3 DNA sequence: TGTGCCAGCAGCAAAGTCGGAAACAGGGGGCGCGGAGAAGCTTTCTTT. It codes for CASSKVGNRGRGEAFF.

In this sample, this clonotype turned up a few times. V is TRBV11-2 and J is TRBJ2-1, with a possible D match to TRBD1 (5 bases). This CDR3 contains 12 residues. V gave up 6 bases and J gave up 10 bases, with 13 bases separating them. CDR1 is SGHAT and CDR2 is FQNNGV in the germline V gene. The CDR3 sequence is CASRAGIWEQFF. The CDR3 DNA reads TGTGCCAGCAGGGCAGGGATTTGGGAGCAGTTCTTC.

The chain combines TRBV7-6 with TRBJ2-3; D unclear. CDR1 and CDR2 (germline): SGHVS, FNYEAQ. V was cut by 5 bases and J by 5 bases, with 11 bases left in between. The CDR3 loop spans 13 amino acids. Here the CDR3 reads CASSRWTLDTQYF. The CDR3 bases are TGTGCCAGCAGCCGTTGGACCTTAGATACGCAGTATTTT.

The gene calls are TRBV10-3 and TRBJ2-3; D gene unclear. V gave up 0 bases and J gave up 10 bases, with 8 bases separating them. CDR1 ENHRY and CDR2 SYGVKD come from the germline V gene. This CDR3 spans 12 amino acids. The CDR3 DNA sequence: TGTGCCATCAGTGAGTCGACCGGAGCGCAGTATTTT. Protein product: CAISESTGAQYF.

This clonotype was counted ten times or more. The chain links TRBV25-1 to TRBJ1-6, with D tentatively TRBD1 (6 bases). This CDR3 is built from 16 residues. Germline loops: CDR1 MGHDK, CDR2 SYGVNS. The V end lost 4 bases, the J end lost 5 bases, and 15 bases lay between the germline ends. CDR3 residues: CASSGPRGADNSPLHF. In nucleotides, the CDR3 is TGTGCCAGCAGTGGCCCGCGGGGGGCAGATAATTCACCCCTCCACTTT.

This clonotype was detected a few times. The chain links TRBV20-1 to TRBJ1-5, with a possible D match to TRBD1 (6 bases). Trimming stripped 0 bases from V and 4 bases from J, with 13 bases between. Per the germline V gene, CDR1 is DFQATT and CDR2 is SNEGSKA (reference sequence). This CDR3 comprises 15 residues. CDR3 residues: CSARDLGGANQPQHF. The CDR3 bases are TGCAGTGCTAGAGATTTGGGGGGCGCAAATCAGCCCCAGCATTTT.

This clonotype was observed a handful of times. The chain is built from TRBV18 and TRBJ2-7; D is undetermined. The V and J ends lost 3 bases and 2 bases respectively, with 5 bases between them. Germline V gene sequence: CDR1 KGHSH, CDR2 LQKENI. The length of the CDR3 is 12 residues. CDR3 sequence reads: CASSPTAYEQYF. CDR3 in DNA: TGTGCCAGCTCACCTACCGCCTACGAGCAGTACTTC.

The chain has TRBV4-1 and TRBJ1-4; 9 nucleotides line up with TRBD1. The junction had 1 base not matched to a gene; V was cut back by 0 bases and J by 8 bases. Germline-derived CDR1 and CDR2 are MGHRA and YSYEKL. The CDR3 spans 14 residues. CDR3 nucleotide sequence: TGCGCCAGCAGCCAAGAACAGGGGGCCGAAAAACTGTTTTTT. It codes for CASSQEQGAEKLFF.

This clonotype has at least ten counts. J is TRBJ1-4 and V is TRBV10-2; D remains ambiguous. The V end lost 3 bases, the J end lost 8 bases, and 13 bases lay between the germline ends. CDR3 length equals 14 residues. Looked up from germline, CDR1 is WSHSY and CDR2 is SAAADI. This CDR3 is CASSENSRIEKLFF. As DNA, the CDR3 is TGCGCCAGCAGTGAAAACAGTCGAATCGAAAAACTGTTTTTT.

This chain connects TRBV7-8 to TRBJ2-7, with D hard to call. Germline V gene sequence: CDR1 SGHVS, CDR2 FQNEAQ. This CDR3 has 13 amino acids. The germline V and J ends were trimmed by 1 base and 2 bases, with 6 bases remaining between them. The CDR3 region is CASSLVPAYEQYF. In DNA form, the CDR3 reads TGTGCCAGCAGCTTAGTACCTGCCTACGAGCAGTACTTC.

V gene TRBV12-3 or TRBV12-4 combines with J gene TRBJ2-7, with a possible D match to TRBD2 (5 bases). Trimming took off 1 base at V and 6 bases at J, with 19 bases between the two ends. This CDR3 has 16 residues. The CDR3 sequence is CASSLGREGSRGEQYF. The CDR3 bases are TGTGCCAGCAGTTTAGGGCGAGAGGGATCGAGAGGCGAGCAGTACTTC.

The V call is TRBV14, the J call TRBJ1-2; D is ambiguous. The ends were cut back, 4 bases at V and 4 bases at J, with 19 bases in the middle. Per the germline V gene, CDR1 is SGHDN and CDR2 is FVKESK. The CDR3 is 16 residues long. The CDR3 DNA reads as TGTGCCAGCAGCCCGACTGGGGTCGGCTTGATCTATGGCTACACCTTC. Translated, it gives CASSPTGVGLIYGYTF.

Many counts were recorded for this clonotype. This rearrangement joins TRBV10-3 to TRBJ1-1, with D unresolved. Germline values: CDR1 ENHRY, CDR2 SYGVKD. Trimming stripped 0 bases from V and 1 base from J, with 6 bases between. The CDR3 spans 14 residues. As DNA, the CDR3 is TGTGCCATCAGTGAGTCGAGGTCGAACACTGAAGCTTTCTTT. Translating it yields CAISESRSNTEAFF.

This clonotype turned up a few times. This chain joins TRBV4-1 and TRBJ1-5, with D uncertain. CDR1 MGHRA and CDR2 YSYEKL come from the germline V gene. V shed 1 base and J shed 9 bases, with 10 bases lying between them. The CDR3 has 13 amino acids. The DNA for the CDR3 is TGCGCCAGCAGCCAAGTCCCCCTTGGGCCCCAGCATTTT. Translation: CASSQVPLGPQHF.

This clonotype was observed a handful of times. This chain's CDR3 is CAISEGLARSNEQFF. The CDR3 DNA sequence: TGTGCCATCAGTGAGGGACTAGCTCGCTCCAATGAGCAGTTCTTC. The chain couples TRBV10-3 to TRBJ2-1; 8 nucleotides line up with TRBD2. The J segment lost 6 bases and the V segment lost 2 bases, leaving 6 bases of the junction unmatched. Germline CDR1 and CDR2: ENHRY and SYGVKD. The CDR3 runs to 15 residues.

The chain has TRBV20-1 and TRBJ2-2, with 10 bases fitting TRBD2. The CDR3 has 15 amino acids. CDR1 and CDR2 (germline): DFQATT, SNEGSKA (reference sequence). The V segment lost 6 bases and the J segment 4 bases; nucleotides outside the gene matches: 8. The CDR3 bases are TGCAGTGCCCAGGGACTAGCGAAGGCCACCGGGGAGCTGTTTTTT. Its translation is CSAQGLAKATGELFF.

This clonotype was detected many times. The J gene is TRBJ2-7, the V gene TRBV5-6, with a tentative D call TRBD2 (6 bases). The V and J ends lost 4 bases and 1 base respectively, with 18 bases between them. The CDR3 is 16 amino acids. The germline gives CDR1 SGHDT, CDR2 YYEEEE. In DNA form, the CDR3 reads TGTGCCAGCAGCAATGACGGGAGTCGGGTGTCCTACGAGCAGTACTTC. The encoded protein is CASSNDGSRVSYEQYF.

This clonotype has more than one count but fewer than ten. The chain recombines TRBV4-2 with TRBJ2-3; 14 bases line up with TRBD2. The CDR3 is made up of 18 amino acids. Germline assignment: CDR1 LGHNA and CDR2 YNFKEQ. J lost 4 bases, V lost 1 base, and 7 bases had no gene match. Here the CDR3 DNA reads TGTGCCAGCAGCCAAGCCGGGACTAGCGGGAGAGGCGCAGATACGCAGTATTTT. Residues: CASSQAGTSGRGADTQYF.

There are a few counts of this clonotype. The genes are TRBV7-9 and TRBJ2-5; 8 bases map to TRBD1. J gave up 2 bases and V 4 bases, and 12 bases lay outside the gene matches. The CDR3 runs 17 residues. CDR1 and CDR2 from the germline V gene are SEHNR and FQNEAQ (reference sequence). CDR3 DNA sequence: TGTGCCAGCAGCTCGAGAGGAGACAGGGGCCCACAAGAGACCCAGTACTTC. Its protein is CASSSRGDRGPQETQYF.

This clonotype was recorded a few times. The genes are TRBV18 and TRBJ2-7; perhaps TRBD1 as D (6 bases). CDR3 length: 14 amino acids. The V end lost 6 bases, the J end lost 0 bases, and 12 bases lay between the germline ends. CDR1 and CDR2 (germline): KGHSH, LQKENI. The CDR3 is CASSPTGPSYEQYF. The CDR3 DNA reads TGTGCCAGCTCCCCAACAGGGCCCTCCTACGAGCAGTACTTC.

This clonotype occurred a few times. The chain joins TRBV6-2 or TRBV6-3 to TRBJ2-3, with 7 bases matching TRBD2. The trim removed 6 bases at V and 3 bases at J, leaving 12 bases unmatched. Germline CDR1 and CDR2: MNHEY and SVGEGT. The CDR3 length is 16 residues. DNA for the CDR3: TGTGCCAGCAGGGACCTGGGACTAACCGTGACAGATACGCAGTATTTT. Its protein product is CASRDLGLTVTDTQYF.

This clonotype was seen many times. The gene calls are TRBV7-9 and TRBJ1-1; no reliable D call. The V and J ends lost 5 bases and 3 bases respectively, with 10 bases between them. The CDR3 covers 13 residues. Per the germline V gene, CDR1 is SEHNR and CDR2 is FQNEAQ (reference sequence). In DNA form, the CDR3 reads TGTGCCAGCAGCCCAGCGCGGGACACTGAAGCTTTCTTT. Translating gives CASSPARDTEAFF.

This clonotype was recorded a few times. A junction boundary mismatches the germline segment, possibly from a read error. The CDR3 nucleotides read TGCGCCAGCAGCCCAACCGTACAGGGGGGCTCTGAAAACACCATATATTTT. Translated, it gives CASSPTVQGGSENTIYF. The chain carries TRBV5-1 and TRBJ1-3; 8 positions agree with TRBD1. Germline V gives CDR1 SGHRS, CDR2 YFSETQ. The CDR3 has 17 residues. Full variable domain (remainder filled in from reference TRBV5-1 and TRBJ1-3): KAGVTQTPRYLIKTRGQQVTLSCSPISGHRSVSWYQQTPGQGLQFLFEYFSETQRNKGNFPGRFSGRQFSNSRSEMNVSTLELGDSALYLCASSPTVQGGSENTIYFGEGSWLTVV.

This clonotype was found many times. The chain is built from TRBV12-3 or TRBV12-4 and TRBJ2-1, with TRBD2 identical over 8 bases. There are 17 residues in the CDR3. Trimming cost V 6 bases and J 3 bases; bases outside gene matches: 13. CDR3 sequence: CASSPLLQRGGYNEQFF. CDR3 bases: TGTGCCAGCAGCCCCCTCCTTCAACGGGGGGGCTACAATGAGCAGTTCTTC.

This chain links TRBV13 with TRBJ2-7; the D is unclear. The CDR3 spans 12 residues. Germline V gene lookup returns CDR1 PRHDT and CDR2 FYEKMQ (reference sequence). The V end was cut by 7 bases, the J end by 6 bases, with 13 bases between. The CDR3 DNA reads TGTGCCAGCACTGATATGTCTGGCGAGCAGTACTTC. The encoded protein is CASTDMSGEQYF.